Listed below are T cell receptor beta chains from one sample, sequenced in a study of T cell responses to AZD1222 COVID-19 vaccine. Measured with immunoSEQ multiplex PCR; TCRdb has only the in-frame clones, and not every one. The table records approximately 43,000 clones, approximately 88% of them present only once. The sample here was peripheral blood, taken 28 days after the second AZD1222 dose. The receptors derive from an adult who received the AZD1222 COVID-19 vaccine. The CDR3 runs from the conserved cysteine through the conserved F or W. Each record gives: CDR3 protein, CDR3 DNA, clone size, D gene, V gene, J gene. D genes are given only for firm matches. Not every row has a clone size; where given, it reads once, few, many or a size class.

cdr3_aa: CASSQEGQGNTEAFF
cdr3_nt: TGTGCCAGCAGCCAAGAGGGACAGGGGAACACTGAAGCTTTCTTT
clone_size: NA
d_call: TRBD1
v_call: TRBV3-1/TRBV3-2
j_call: TRBJ1-1

cdr3_aa: CASSLGTANTEAFF
cdr3_nt: TGCGCCAGCAGCTTGGGGACAGCCAACACTGAAGCTTTCTTT
clone_size: NA
d_call: NA
v_call: TRBV5-1
j_call: TRBJ1-1

cdr3_aa: CASSPPGQGSYEQYF
cdr3_nt: TGTGCCAGCTCACCACCGGGACAGGGATCCTACGAGCAGTACTTC
clone_size: NA
d_call: TRBD1
v_call: TRBV18
j_call: TRBJ2-7

cdr3_aa: CASSEGAFGNTIYF
cdr3_nt: TGTGCCAGCAGTGAGGGGGCGTTTGGAAACACCATATATTTT
clone_size: NA
d_call: NA
v_call: TRBV2
j_call: TRBJ1-3

cdr3_aa: CASSPNRGVGELFF
cdr3_nt: TGTGCCAGCAGCCCCAATAGAGGGGTCGGGGAGCTGTTTTTT
clone_size: NA
d_call: NA
v_call: TRBV11-1
j_call: TRBJ2-2

cdr3_aa: CSVLRLVVGNEQFF
cdr3_nt: TGCAGCGTTCTAAGACTAGTCGTGGGCAATGAGCAGTTCTTC
clone_size: NA
d_call: NA
v_call: TRBV29-1
j_call: TRBJ2-1

cdr3_aa: CASSALSSGSGLQETQYF
cdr3_nt: TGTGCCAGCAGCGCGCTCTCTAGCGGGAGTGGGCTACAAGAGACCCAGTACTTC
clone_size: NA
d_call: TRBD2
v_call: TRBV7-9
j_call: TRBJ2-5

cdr3_aa: CASSLALDRNTEAFF
cdr3_nt: TGTGCCAGCAGCTTAGCTTTGGACCGGAACACTGAAGCTTTCTTT
clone_size: NA
d_call: NA
v_call: TRBV7-2
j_call: TRBJ1-1

cdr3_aa: CASSAGFGVGQFF
cdr3_nt: TGTGCCAGCAGCGCCGGTTTCGGGGTTGGGCAGTTCTTC
clone_size: NA
d_call: NA
v_call: TRBV7-6
j_call: TRBJ2-1

cdr3_aa: CATGVSFGYTF
cdr3_nt: TGTGCCACAGGGGTTTCCTTTGGCTACACCTTC
clone_size: few
d_call: NA
v_call: TRBV6-5
j_call: TRBJ1-2

cdr3_aa: CAIAGGNEETQYF
cdr3_nt: TGTGCCATCGCGGGGGGTAATGAAGAGACCCAGTACTTC
clone_size: NA
d_call: TRBD2
v_call: TRBV10-3
j_call: TRBJ2-5

cdr3_aa: CAWSEYSGNTIYF
cdr3_nt: TGTGCCTGGAGTGAGTACTCTGGAAACACCATATATTTT
clone_size: NA
d_call: NA
v_call: TRBV30
j_call: TRBJ1-3

cdr3_aa: CASSEERQWRQPQHF
cdr3_nt: TGTGCCAGCAGTGAAGAGAGACAGTGGCGGCAGCCCCAGCATTTT
clone_size: NA
d_call: NA
v_call: TRBV2
j_call: TRBJ1-5

cdr3_aa: CASSLEAGYPGELFF
cdr3_nt: TGCGCCAGCAGCTTGGAGGCAGGGTATCCCGGGGAGCTGTTTTTT
clone_size: large
d_call: NA
v_call: TRBV5-1
j_call: TRBJ2-2

cdr3_aa: CATSDSPTPVEQYF
cdr3_nt: TGTGCCACCAGTGATTCCCCGACACCCGTGGAGCAGTACTTC
clone_size: NA
d_call: NA
v_call: TRBV24-1
j_call: TRBJ2-7

cdr3_aa: CASSFSPVKTQYF
cdr3_nt: TGTGCCAGCAGCTTTAGCCCGGTCAAGACCCAGTACTTC
clone_size: NA
d_call: NA
v_call: TRBV7-7
j_call: TRBJ2-5

cdr3_aa: CASSMALNTEAFF
cdr3_nt: TGTGCCAGTAGTATGGCTTTGAACACTGAAGCTTTCTTT
clone_size: once
d_call: NA
v_call: TRBV19
j_call: TRBJ1-1

cdr3_aa: CASSPRGHLNTGELFF
cdr3_nt: TGTGCCAGCAGCCCCCGGGGACACCTGAACACCGGGGAGCTGTTTTTT
clone_size: NA
d_call: NA
v_call: TRBV5-5
j_call: TRBJ2-2

cdr3_aa: CASSLVLRDTQYF
cdr3_nt: TGTGCCAGCAGCTTAGTCCTTCGGGATACGCAGTATTTT
clone_size: NA
d_call: NA
v_call: TRBV7-3
j_call: TRBJ2-3

cdr3_aa: CASSHTGGTGYEKLFF
cdr3_nt: TGTGCCAGCAGCCACACGGGCGGGACAGGGTATGAAAAACTGTTTTTT
clone_size: NA
d_call: TRBD1
v_call: TRBV5-8
j_call: TRBJ1-4

cdr3_aa: CASSLTGNQPQHF
cdr3_nt: TGCGCCAGCAGCTTGACCGGGAATCAGCCCCAGCATTTT
clone_size: NA
d_call: NA
v_call: TRBV5-1
j_call: TRBJ1-5

cdr3_aa: CASSPTGGTQPQHF
cdr3_nt: TGTGCCAGCTCACCCACAGGGGGTACGCAGCCCCAGCATTTT
clone_size: NA
d_call: TRBD1
v_call: TRBV18
j_call: TRBJ1-5

cdr3_aa: CASGQAVTGGVQETQYF
cdr3_nt: TGTGCTAGTGGTCAAGCCGTGACAGGTGGAGTACAAGAGACCCAGTACTTC
clone_size: NA
d_call: NA
v_call: TRBV12-5
j_call: TRBJ2-5

cdr3_aa: CASSLGEGGEQYF
cdr3_nt: TGCGCCAGCAGCCTGGGGGAGGGGGGGGAGCAGTACTTC
clone_size: NA
d_call: NA
v_call: TRBV5-1
j_call: TRBJ2-7

cdr3_aa: CASRLAGADNEQFF
cdr3_nt: TGTGCCAGCAGATTAGCGGGAGCTGACAATGAGCAGTTCTTC
clone_size: NA
d_call: TRBD2
v_call: TRBV7-2
j_call: TRBJ2-1

cdr3_aa: CASGVQESSYEQYF
cdr3_nt: TGTGCCAGCGGTGTGCAGGAGAGCTCCTACGAGCAGTACTTC
clone_size: once
d_call: NA
v_call: TRBV5-5
j_call: TRBJ2-7

cdr3_aa: CASSLDGNTIYF
cdr3_nt: TGTGCCAGCAGCTTGGATGGAAACACCATATATTTT
clone_size: NA
d_call: NA
v_call: TRBV5-6
j_call: TRBJ1-3

cdr3_aa: CASSIGGTGGWQPQHF
cdr3_nt: TGTGCCAGTAGTATAGGCGGGACAGGGGGGTGGCAGCCCCAGCATTTT
clone_size: NA
d_call: TRBD1
v_call: TRBV19
j_call: TRBJ1-5

cdr3_aa: CASSPEGGNTEAFF
cdr3_nt: TGTGCCAGCAGCCCTGAGGGGGGGAACACTGAAGCTTTCTTT
clone_size: NA
d_call: NA
v_call: TRBV9
j_call: TRBJ1-1

cdr3_aa: CATSRDRPPAGELFF
cdr3_nt: TGTGCCACCAGCAGAGACCGTCCCCCAGCCGGGGAGCTGTTTTTT
clone_size: NA
d_call: NA
v_call: TRBV15
j_call: TRBJ2-2

cdr3_aa: CASSEGRLVDGYEQYF
cdr3_nt: TGTGCCAGCAGTGAAGGGAGACTAGTGGACGGCTACGAGCAGTACTTC
clone_size: NA
d_call: NA
v_call: TRBV6-1
j_call: TRBJ2-7

cdr3_aa: CASSPTENTEAFF
cdr3_nt: TGTGCCAGCAGCCCGACAGAAAACACTGAAGCTTTCTTT
clone_size: NA
d_call: NA
v_call: TRBV14
j_call: TRBJ1-1

cdr3_aa: CASSPTGTQETQYF
cdr3_nt: TGTGCCAGCTCACCGACAGGGACCCAAGAGACCCAGTACTTC
clone_size: NA
d_call: TRBD1
v_call: TRBV18
j_call: TRBJ2-5

cdr3_aa: CASSSPGHYGYTF
cdr3_nt: TGTGCCAGCAGCTCACCCGGACATTATGGCTACACCTTC
clone_size: NA
d_call: NA
v_call: TRBV13
j_call: TRBJ1-2

cdr3_aa: CASSFPRGRVETQYF
cdr3_nt: TGTGCCAGCAGCTTTCCGCGGGGGCGCGTGGAGACCCAGTACTTC
clone_size: NA
d_call: NA
v_call: TRBV7-9
j_call: TRBJ2-5

cdr3_aa: CASSPGRDYEQYF
cdr3_nt: TGTGCCAGCAGCCCCGGACGGGATTACGAGCAGTACTTC
clone_size: NA
d_call: NA
v_call: TRBV7-3
j_call: TRBJ2-7

cdr3_aa: CAASYSMNQPQHF
cdr3_nt: TGTGCCGCGAGTTATAGCATGAATCAGCCCCAGCATTTT
clone_size: NA
d_call: NA
v_call: TRBV19
j_call: TRBJ1-5

cdr3_aa: CASSGALYNEQFF
cdr3_nt: TGCGCCAGCAGCGGGGCCCTCTACAATGAGCAGTTCTTC
clone_size: NA
d_call: NA
v_call: TRBV4-1
j_call: TRBJ2-1

cdr3_aa: CASSEPRGGLGQFF
cdr3_nt: TGTGCCAGCAGTGAGCCTCGAGGGGGGCTAGGGCAGTTCTTC
clone_size: NA
d_call: NA
v_call: TRBV25-1
j_call: TRBJ2-1

cdr3_aa: CAWEPGQGTYGYTF
cdr3_nt: TGTGCCTGGGAACCGGGACAGGGCACCTATGGCTACACCTTC
clone_size: NA
d_call: TRBD1
v_call: TRBV30
j_call: TRBJ1-2

cdr3_aa: CASSDMAAKLDGYTF
cdr3_nt: TGTGCCAGCAGTGATATGGCGGCGAAGTTGGATGGCTACACCTTC
clone_size: NA
d_call: NA
v_call: TRBV2
j_call: TRBJ1-2

cdr3_aa: CASSPTRQTGARIDLHF
cdr3_nt: TGTGCCAGCTCACCGACCAGACAGACAGGCGCCCGTATTGACCTCCACTTT
clone_size: once
d_call: NA
v_call: TRBV18
j_call: TRBJ1-6

cdr3_aa: CASSQEQGNLYEQYF
cdr3_nt: TGCGCCAGCAGCCAAGAGCAGGGAAACCTCTACGAGCAGTACTTC
clone_size: few
d_call: NA
v_call: TRBV4-1
j_call: TRBJ2-7

cdr3_aa: CAWGTENYGYTF
cdr3_nt: TGTGCCTGGGGGACAGAAAACTATGGCTACACCTTC
clone_size: NA
d_call: TRBD1
v_call: TRBV30
j_call: TRBJ1-2

cdr3_aa: CASSDAGHQRNGYTF
cdr3_nt: TGTGCCAGCAGTGACGCGGGTCATCAGAGGAATGGCTACACCTTC
clone_size: NA
d_call: NA
v_call: TRBV6-1
j_call: TRBJ1-2

cdr3_aa: CASSDAQPTGGYTF
cdr3_nt: TGTGCCAGCAGTGACGCACAGCCTACGGGGGGCTACACCTTC
clone_size: NA
d_call: NA
v_call: TRBV2
j_call: TRBJ1-2